One T cell receptor beta chain is described in this entry. Its target is not known. Expressed TCRB transcripts were sequenced because the isolated RNA had all been reverse transcribed beforehand. Method: immunoSEQ multiplex PCR; TCRdb's copy keeps in-frame clones and lacks some. The sample records around 300,000 clones, about 11% being singletons. The CDR3 contains 17 residues. Germline values: CDR1 LNHNV, CDR2 YYDKDF (reference sequence). J lost 5 bases, V lost 7 bases, and 14 bases had no gene match. This sample is drawn from a study of beta chain features in type 1 diabetes. Background on the study: Patients were similar to healthy donors in age and gender (as well as in cell yields).

Whole-study findings and limits: Patients and controls would share equally any PCR tilt toward shorter templates.

CD45RO/CCR7/CD25/CD127/CD95/CD27 staining was used to isolate CD4+ naive, central memory, regulatory and stem cell-like memory cells by sorting. Purity exceeding 95% was reached by all sorted populations. Sequencing input: naive CD4+ T cells from blood. The receptor was derived from a woman aged 25-40 years in good health. The chain uses TRBV15 and TRBJ2-1; 10 bases map to TRBD2. The CDR3 protein is CATMRDRLAGVDNEQFF. DNA of the CDR3: TGTGCCACCATGCGGGACCGCCTAGCGGGAGTGGACAATGAGCAGTTCTTC.